This T cell receptor (beta chain) was retrieved from a study of shared clonotypes between healthy human individuals. Between the trimmed V and J ends, which lost 0 bases and 5 bases, there was a span of 16 bases. The CDR3 is made up of 16 amino acids. Germline-derived CDR1 and CDR2 are LGHNA and YNFKEQ. The data were produced by immunoSEQ multiplex PCR, yet TCRdb's version contains in-frame clones alone and is incomplete. The data show about 2 million clones, 95% seen once. The sequenced material came from naive CD4+ T cells sorted from blood. Regarding subset: CD45RA+ positively selected. This sequence was found in a man between 18 and 35 years old in good health. V gene TRBV4-2 combines with J gene TRBJ1-2; D remains unclear. The CDR3 loop is CASSQDPGGSQYGYTF. The CDR3 nucleotides read TGTGCCAGCAGCCAAGATCCCGGAGGGAGCCAATATGGCTACACCTTC.